This section outlines one T cell receptor beta chain sequence together with its context. These data are taken from a study of OX40 agonist ivuxolimab in advanced cancers. TCRdb's copy holds only in-frame clones and misses some; the assay was immunoSEQ multiplex PCR. This table has approximately 46,000 clones, 70% to 80% appearing once. Germline values: CDR1 SGHRS, CDR2 YFSETQ. Trimming shortened V by 4 bases and J by 0 bases, and 17 bases separated the two germline ends. This CDR3 has 16 residues. Blood specimens came from baseline, cycle 4 day 1, and cycle 7 day 1. The chain recombines TRBV5-1 with TRBJ2-7; possibly TRBD2 for D (6 bases). Specimen: CD4+ or CD8+ T cells sorted from blood, collected in a trial of the OX40 agonist ivuxolimab. This clonotype was obtained from an adult with an advanced solid tumor such as melanoma, head and neck, liver or kidney cancer. The CDR3 loop reads CASSQRRGQSSYEQYF. As DNA, the CDR3 is TGCGCCAGCAGCCAGAGGAGGGGCCAAAGCTCCTACGAGCAGTACTTC.